This T cell receptor beta chain derives from a study of spatial heterogeneity in lung cancer. As for the study in general: The study sequenced follow-up PBMC samples when they were available, at a median of roughly 24 months after resection.

Only a few counts were recorded for this clonotype. Its antigen is undetermined. Broader study findings: Follow-up blood showed ubiquitous expanded tumor TCRs less than blood at resection did.

Carried by each TCR cDNA molecule was a unique molecular identifier. TCRdb reprocessed the 5' RACE reads via MiXCR and lists one record per CDR3 protein. The table has 50,000 to 60,000 distinct CDR3 sequences, 7.4% seen once. The sample's time point: blood at routine non-recurrence follow-up after resection. Tumor, nontumor lung or frozen PBMC supplied whole RNA, sequenced without sorting. This TCR was sampled from a female donor with early-stage non-small cell lung cancer. Sample: PBMCs, taken at follow-up.

This CDR3 reads CSAKRRQGDYGYTF. The CDR3 bases are TGCAGTGCTAAGAGGAGGCAGGGGGACTATGGCTACACCTTC. This chain uses TRBV20-1 with TRBJ1-2; 7 bases align to TRBD1. J lost 3 bases, V lost 4 bases, and 8 bases had no gene match. Germline loops: CDR1 DFQATT, CDR2 SNEGSKA (reference sequence). This CDR3 is built from 14 residues.